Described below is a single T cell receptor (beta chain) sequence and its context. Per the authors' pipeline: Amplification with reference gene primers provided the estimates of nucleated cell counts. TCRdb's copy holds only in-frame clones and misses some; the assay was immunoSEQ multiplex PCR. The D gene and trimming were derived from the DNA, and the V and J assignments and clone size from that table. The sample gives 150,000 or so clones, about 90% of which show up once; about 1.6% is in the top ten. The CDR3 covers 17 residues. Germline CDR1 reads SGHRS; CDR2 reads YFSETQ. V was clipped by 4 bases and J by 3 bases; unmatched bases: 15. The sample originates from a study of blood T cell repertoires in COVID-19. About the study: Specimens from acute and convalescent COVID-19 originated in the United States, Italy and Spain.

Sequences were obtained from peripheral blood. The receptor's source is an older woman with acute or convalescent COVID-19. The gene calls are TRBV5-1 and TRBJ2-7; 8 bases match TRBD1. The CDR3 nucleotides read TGCGCCAGCAGCCTAGGACAGGGAGTTCTTCTTATCTACGAGCAGTACTTC. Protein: CASSLGQGVLLIYEQYF. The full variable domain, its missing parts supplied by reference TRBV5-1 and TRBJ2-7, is KAGVTQTPRYLIKTRGQQVTLSCSPISGHRSVSWYQQTPGQGLQFLFEYFSETQRNKGNFPGRFSGRQFSNSRSEMNVSTLELGDSALYLCASSLGQGVLLIYEQYFGPGTRLTVT.